One and the same sample provided the 21 T cell receptor beta chains below, sequenced in a study of blood T cell repertoires in COVID-19. Generated by immunoSEQ multiplex PCR, the TCRdb table keeps only in-frame clones and is missing some. This sample carries a few hundred thousand clones, approximately 90% of them seen once, and the ten largest clones take under 5%. Sequenced sample: peripheral blood. The receptors stem from a woman between 50 and 59 years old with active or convalescent COVID-19.

The V call is TRBV30, the J call TRBJ2-5, with 7 bases aligning to TRBD1. V gave up 2 bases and J gave up 7 bases; unmatched junction bases: 7. Germline values: CDR1 GTSNPN, CDR2 SVGIG (reference sequence). This CDR3 is built from 13 residues. The CDR3 spells CAWSTQGTATQYF. The CDR3 DNA reads as TGTGCCTGGAGTACCCAGGGGACAGCGACCCAGTACTTC.

The chain has TRBV7-9 and TRBJ2-1; D is unclear. Germline V gene sequence: CDR1 SEHNR, CDR2 FQNEAQ (reference sequence). The CDR3 is made up of 14 amino acids. V dropped 5 bases and J dropped 4 bases, with 12 bases sitting between them. CDR3 amino acids: CASSLPGGYNEQFF. The DNA for the CDR3 is TGTGCCAGCAGCCTCCCGGGTGGTTACAATGAGCAGTTCTTC.

The CDR3 spells CSARQDYGYTF. In DNA form, the CDR3 reads TGCAGTGCCAGACAGGACTATGGCTACACCTTC. The rearrangement links TRBV20-1 to TRBJ1-2, with D tentatively TRBD1 (6 bases). V shed 6 bases and J shed 3 bases, with 8 bases lying between them. CDR1 is DFQATT and CDR2 is SNEGSKA in the germline V gene (reference sequence). The CDR3 runs to 11 residues.

The genes are TRBV3-1 (or the pseudogene TRBV3-2) and TRBJ1-1; D remains unclear. The V gene lost 1 base and the J gene lost 4 bases, with 7 bases spanning the gap. Per the germline V gene, CDR1 is LGHDT and CDR2 is YNNKEL (reference sequence). The length of the CDR3 is 13 residues. The CDR3 protein is CASSQVQVTEAFF. DNA of the CDR3: TGTGCCAGCAGCCAAGTCCAGGTCACTGAAGCTTTCTTT.

This CDR3 is CASRTGTGNQPQHF. Here the CDR3 DNA reads TGTGCCAGCAGGACCGGGACAGGGAATCAGCCCCAGCATTTT. The J gene is TRBJ1-5, the V gene TRBV2, with 9 nucleotides matching TRBD1. Germline-derived CDR1 and CDR2 are SNHLY and FYNNEI. The CDR3 contains 14 residues. The V gene end was trimmed by 6 bases and the J gene end by 4 bases; junction bases not matched to a gene: 4.

The V gene is TRBV2, the J gene TRBJ2-1; possibly TRBD1 for D (7 bases). CDR3 size: 13 residues. V was cut by 5 bases and J by 10 bases, with 15 bases left in between. Germline V CDR1 and CDR2: SNHLY, FYNNEI. CDR3 amino acids: CASSRDSAGEQFF. CDR3 bases: TGTGCCAGCAGTCGGGACAGCGCGGGGGAGCAGTTCTTC.

This chain joins TRBV11-2 and TRBJ1-1; a weak D match, TRBD1 (5 bases). The V end was cut by 0 bases, the J end by 7 bases, with 9 bases between. CDR3 length equals 13 residues. The germline CDR1 and CDR2 sequences are SGHAT and FQNNGV. Here the CDR3 DNA reads TGTGCCAGCAGCTTAGATGGGGGGTATGAAGCTTTCTTT. This codes for CASSLDGGYEAFF. The full variable domain, with the rest looked up from reference TRBV11-2 and TRBJ1-1, is EAGVAQSPRYKIIEKRQSVAFWCNPISGHATLYWYQQILGQGPKLLIQFQNNGVVDDSQLPKDRFSAERLKGVDSTLKIQPAKLEDSAVYLCASSLDGGYEAFFGQGTRLTVV.

The chain combines TRBV5-1 with TRBJ2-1, with D possibly being TRBD1 (6 bases). This CDR3 is 16 amino acids long. Trimming shortened V by 4 bases and J by 7 bases, and 21 bases separated the two germline ends. Germline V gives CDR1 SGHRS, CDR2 YFSETQ. The CDR3 protein is CASSPPPGRGENEQFF. The CDR3 DNA reads TGCGCCAGCAGCCCACCTCCAGGCAGGGGAGAAAATGAGCAGTTCTTC.

The CDR3 sequence: CASSLWTGGSGGYTF. In DNA form, the CDR3 reads TGTGCCAGTAGTCTCTGGACAGGGGGTAGCGGTGGCTACACCTTC. The chain has TRBV19 and TRBJ1-2; 10 bases line up with TRBD1. Germline V CDR1 and CDR2: LNHDA, SQIVND (reference sequence). V lost 5 bases, J lost 7 bases, and 10 bases stayed unmatched. The CDR3 sequence is 15 residues long.

V usage is TRBV5-1 and J usage is TRBJ1-3; D ambiguous. V was clipped by 4 bases and J by 3 bases, with 17 bases between them. The germline V gene has CDR1 SGHRS and CDR2 YFSETQ. There are 16 residues in the CDR3. The CDR3 loop is CASSHTGEGFGNTIYF. The DNA for the CDR3 is TGCGCCAGCAGCCACACGGGAGAAGGATTTGGAAACACCATATATTTT.

The rearrangement links TRBV27 to TRBJ2-5, with D tentatively TRBD1 (5 bases). In germline, CDR1 is MNHEY, CDR2 SMNVEV (reference sequence). V was shortened by 4 bases and J by 0 bases, with 12 bases between the two germline ends. This CDR3 is built from 15 residues. Here the CDR3 reads CASSWGGSYQETQYF. CDR3 nucleotide sequence: TGTGCCAGCAGTTGGGGCGGTTCGTACCAAGAGACCCAGTACTTC.

This chain joins TRBV7-9 and TRBJ1-3; D remains unclear. The CDR3 is 14 residues long. V dropped 5 bases and J dropped 2 bases, with 10 bases sitting between them. The germline CDR1 and CDR2 sequences are SEHNR and FQNEAQ (reference sequence). In nucleotides, the CDR3 is TGTGCCAGCAGCCCCCCGGGAACTGGAAACACCATATATTTT. Its translation: CASSPPGTGNTIYF.

The J gene is TRBJ2-7, the V gene TRBV28; TRBD2 matches 14 bases. Germline V gives CDR1 MDHEN, CDR2 SYDVKM. This CDR3 comprises 16 residues. Trimming at V came to 6 bases and at J to 2 bases, leaving 6 bases not matched to a gene. The CDR3 coding sequence is TGTGCCAGCAGCTTCGGGACTAGCGGGGGACCCTACGAGCAGTACTTC. Protein: CASSFGTSGGPYEQYF.

J is TRBJ2-5 and V is TRBV5-6; tentatively, D is TRBD2 (6 bases). CDR3 size: 12 residues. Trimming left V 1 base short and J 9 bases short, with 10 bases between. The germline V gene encodes CDR1 SGHDT and CDR2 YYEEEE. The CDR3 protein is CASSLRWEAQYF. The CDR3 DNA sequence: TGTGCCAGCAGCTTGCGATGGGAGGCCCAGTACTTC.

J is TRBJ2-3 and V is TRBV6-1; 7 bases fit TRBD1. The V gene's germline CDR1 is MNHNS and CDR2 SASEGT. V was clipped by 4 bases and J by 2 bases; unmatched bases: 9. This CDR3 is built from 16 residues. CDR3 coding DNA: TGTGCCAGCAGTGGATCTACGGACAGGAACACAGATACGCAGTATTTT. Its protein is CASSGSTDRNTDTQYF.

The chain is built from TRBV7-9 and TRBJ2-3; D is undetermined. CDR3 size: 16 residues. Trimming shortened V by 4 bases and J by 5 bases, and 19 bases separated the two germline ends. Germline-derived CDR1 and CDR2 are SEHNR and FQNEAQ (reference sequence). CDR3 sequence: CASSSPGDGRGDTQYF. CDR3 DNA sequence: TGTGCCAGCAGCTCCCCGGGTGATGGTCGAGGAGATACGCAGTATTTT.

This sequence joins TRBV27 and TRBJ2-3; D remains unclear. Germline values: CDR1 MNHEY, CDR2 SMNVEV (reference sequence). There are 15 residues in the CDR3. V lost 4 bases, J lost 4 bases, and 15 bases lay in between. The CDR3 DNA reads as TGTGCCAGCAGTTCTACAGTCACCGTGGCAGATACGCAGTATTTT. Its translation is CASSSTVTVADTQYF.

This clone was seen a few times. The chain has TRBV7-2 and TRBJ1-5; D gene ambiguous. The V end was cut by 1 base, the J end by 6 bases, with 16 bases between. CDR1 is SGHTA and CDR2 is FQGNSA in the germline V gene. The CDR3 extends over 16 amino acids. The CDR3 protein is CASSLVGNVDRQPQHF. CDR3 DNA: TGTGCCAGCAGCTTAGTCGGGAATGTAGATCGTCAGCCCCAGCATTTT. The complete variable domain, with remaining parts taken from reference TRBV7-2 and TRBJ1-5, reads GAGVSQSPSNKVTEKGKDVELRCDPISGHTALYWYRQSLGQGLEFLIYFQGNSAPDKSGLPSDRFSAERTGGSVSTLTIQRTQQEDSAVYLCASSLVGNVDRQPQHFGDGTRLSIL.

The chain carries TRBV7-2 and TRBJ2-7; perhaps TRBD1 as D (5 bases). V gave up 1 base and J gave up 2 bases, with 15 bases separating them. This CDR3 region has 16 residues. The germline gives CDR1 SGHTA, CDR2 FQGNSA. The CDR3 region is CASSLGSPTVPYEQYF. The CDR3 DNA follows: TGTGCCAGCAGCTTAGGAAGCCCGACAGTCCCCTACGAGCAGTACTTC.

The CDR3 DNA is TGTGCCAGCAGCCTTTTAGTGCTCAATGAGCAGTTCTTC. This sequence encodes CASSLLVLNEQFF. This chain uses TRBV4-2 with TRBJ2-1; D ambiguous. Germline CDR1 and CDR2: LGHNA and YNFKEQ. V lost 4 bases to trimming and J lost 6 bases, with 10 bases between them. This CDR3 region has 13 residues.

This clone was recorded once. CDR3 protein: CASGTPYGLVMSDTQYF. In DNA form, the CDR3 reads TGTGCCAGCGGGACCCCCTACGGACTAGTGATGTCTGATACGCAGTATTTT. This chain links TRBV28 with TRBJ2-3; 7 bases fit TRBD2. This CDR3 region has 17 residues. CDR1 and CDR2 (germline): MDHEN, SYDVKM. The V and J ends lost 8 bases and 6 bases, in that order; junction bases with no gene match: 20.